The clone carrying this TCR beta chain has only one observation. These data are taken from a study of blood T cell repertoires in COVID-19. Turning to the study itself: Samples taken during acute and convalescent COVID-19 were collected in the United States, Italy and Spain.

This CDR3 has 14 amino acids. With 6 bases clipped from V and 8 bases from J, the junction kept 7 bases outside the gene matches. Germline CDR1 is SGHTA and CDR2 is FQGNSA. Using immunoSEQ multiplex PCR, the repertoire was profiled, and TCRdb retains in-frame clones only, with some absent. The sample carries 350,000 to 450,000 clones, 75% to 90% recorded once. What was sequenced was PBMCs or T cells enriched from blood (not recorded which). This clonotype originated in a man younger than 45 who had recovered from COVID-19. The chain carries TRBV7-2 and TRBJ2-1; 10 positions agree with TRBD2. CDR3 in amino acids: CASSNSGRRYEQFF. The CDR3 bases are TGTGCCAGCAGTAATAGCGGGAGGCGGTATGAGCAGTTCTTC.